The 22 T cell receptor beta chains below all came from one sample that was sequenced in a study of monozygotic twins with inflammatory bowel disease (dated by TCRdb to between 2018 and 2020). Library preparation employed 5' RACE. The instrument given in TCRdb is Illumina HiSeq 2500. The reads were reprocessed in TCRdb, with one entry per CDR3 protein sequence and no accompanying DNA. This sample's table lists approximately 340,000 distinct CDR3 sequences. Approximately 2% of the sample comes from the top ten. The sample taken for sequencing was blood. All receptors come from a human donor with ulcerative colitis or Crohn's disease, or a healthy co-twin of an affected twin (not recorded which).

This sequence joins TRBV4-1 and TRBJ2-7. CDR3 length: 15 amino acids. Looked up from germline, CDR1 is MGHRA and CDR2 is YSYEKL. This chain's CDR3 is CASSQLVGSAYEQYF.

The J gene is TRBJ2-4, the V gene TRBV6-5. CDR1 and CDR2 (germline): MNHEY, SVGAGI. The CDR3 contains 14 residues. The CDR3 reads CASSGSVTKNIQYF.

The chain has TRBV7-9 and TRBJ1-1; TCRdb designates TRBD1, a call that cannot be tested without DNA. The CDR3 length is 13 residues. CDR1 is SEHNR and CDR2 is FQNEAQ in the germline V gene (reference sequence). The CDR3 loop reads CASSFGTPQEAFF.

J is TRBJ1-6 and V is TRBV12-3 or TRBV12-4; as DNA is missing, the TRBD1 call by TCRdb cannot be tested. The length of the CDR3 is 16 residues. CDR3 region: CASSLGQGKRNSPLHF.

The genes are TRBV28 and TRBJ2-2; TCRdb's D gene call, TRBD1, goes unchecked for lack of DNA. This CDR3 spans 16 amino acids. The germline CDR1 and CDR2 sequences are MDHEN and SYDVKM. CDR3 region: CASSKRDTMNTGELFF.

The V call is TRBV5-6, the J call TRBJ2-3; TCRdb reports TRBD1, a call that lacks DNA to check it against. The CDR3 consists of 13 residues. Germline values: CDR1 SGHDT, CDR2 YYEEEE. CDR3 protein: CASSSRVTDTQYF.

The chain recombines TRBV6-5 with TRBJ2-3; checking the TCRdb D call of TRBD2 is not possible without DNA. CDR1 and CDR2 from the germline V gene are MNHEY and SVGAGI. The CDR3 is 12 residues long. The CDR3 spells CASGALTDTQYF.

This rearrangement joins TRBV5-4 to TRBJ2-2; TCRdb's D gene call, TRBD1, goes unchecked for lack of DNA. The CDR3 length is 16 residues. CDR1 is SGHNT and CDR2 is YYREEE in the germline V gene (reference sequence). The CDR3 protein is CASSSKTGISTGELFF.

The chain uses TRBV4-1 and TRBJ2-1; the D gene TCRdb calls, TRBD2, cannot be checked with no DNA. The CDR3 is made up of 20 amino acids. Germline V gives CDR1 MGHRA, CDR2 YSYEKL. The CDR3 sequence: CASSQEGGLAGVRGYNEQFF.

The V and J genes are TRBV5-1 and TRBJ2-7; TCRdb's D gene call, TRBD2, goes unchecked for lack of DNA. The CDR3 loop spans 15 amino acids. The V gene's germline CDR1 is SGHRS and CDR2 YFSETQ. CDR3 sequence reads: CASSSPSGSLREQYF. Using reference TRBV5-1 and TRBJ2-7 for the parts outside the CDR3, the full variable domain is KAGVTQTPRYLIKTRGQQVTLSCSPISGHRSVSWYQQTPGQGLQFLFEYFSETQRNKGNFPGRFSGRQFSNSRSEMNVSTLELGDSALYLCASSSPSGSLREQYFGPGTRLTVT.

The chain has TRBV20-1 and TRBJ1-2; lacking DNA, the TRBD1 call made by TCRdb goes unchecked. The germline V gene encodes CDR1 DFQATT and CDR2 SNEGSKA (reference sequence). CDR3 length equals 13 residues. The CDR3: CSGGQATNYGYTF.

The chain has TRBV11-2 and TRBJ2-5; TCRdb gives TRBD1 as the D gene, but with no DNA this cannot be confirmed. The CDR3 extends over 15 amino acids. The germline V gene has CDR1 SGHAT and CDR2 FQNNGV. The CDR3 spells CASSLSGQAQETQYF.

The CDR3 reads CASSVERGLYNEQFF. The chain couples TRBV9 to TRBJ2-1; without DNA, the TCRdb call of TRBD1 cannot be checked. This CDR3 is 15 amino acids long. Germline V gene data show CDR1 as SGDLS and CDR2 as YYNGEE.

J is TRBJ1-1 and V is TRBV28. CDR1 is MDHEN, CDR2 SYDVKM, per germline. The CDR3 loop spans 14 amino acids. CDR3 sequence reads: CASSLYMVRTEAFF.

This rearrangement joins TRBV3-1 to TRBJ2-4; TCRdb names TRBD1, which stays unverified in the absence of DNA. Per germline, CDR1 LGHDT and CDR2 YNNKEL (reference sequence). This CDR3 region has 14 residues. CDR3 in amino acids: CASSPPWGKNIQYF. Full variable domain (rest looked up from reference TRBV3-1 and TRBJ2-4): DTAVSQTPKYLVTQMGNDKSIKCEQNLGHDTMYWYKQDSKKFLKIMFSYNNKELIINETVPNRFSPKSPDKAHLNLHINSLELGDSAVYFCASSPPWGKNIQYFGAGTRLSVL.

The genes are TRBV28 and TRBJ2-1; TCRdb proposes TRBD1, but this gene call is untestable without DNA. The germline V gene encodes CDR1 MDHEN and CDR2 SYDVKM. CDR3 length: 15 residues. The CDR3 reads CASSFRDRWLNEQFF.

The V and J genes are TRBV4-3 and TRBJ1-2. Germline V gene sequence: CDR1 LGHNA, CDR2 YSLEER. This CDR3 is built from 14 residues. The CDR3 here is CASSQDVRYYGYTF.

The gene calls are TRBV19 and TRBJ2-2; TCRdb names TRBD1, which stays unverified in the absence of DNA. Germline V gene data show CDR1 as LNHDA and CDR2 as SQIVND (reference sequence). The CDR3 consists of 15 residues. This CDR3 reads CASNRQGSTSGELFF.

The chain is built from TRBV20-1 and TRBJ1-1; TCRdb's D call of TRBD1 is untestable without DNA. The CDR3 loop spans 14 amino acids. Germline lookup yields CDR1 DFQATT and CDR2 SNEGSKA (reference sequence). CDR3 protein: CSASGGLIITEAFF.

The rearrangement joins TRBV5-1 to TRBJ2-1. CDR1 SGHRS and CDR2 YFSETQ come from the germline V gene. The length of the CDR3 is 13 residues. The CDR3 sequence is CASSFTIGGEQFF.

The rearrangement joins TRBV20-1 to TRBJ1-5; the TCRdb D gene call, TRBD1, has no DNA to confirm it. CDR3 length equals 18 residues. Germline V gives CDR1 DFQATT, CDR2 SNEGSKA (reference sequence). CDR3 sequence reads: CSAEQGPGVEYSNQPQHF.

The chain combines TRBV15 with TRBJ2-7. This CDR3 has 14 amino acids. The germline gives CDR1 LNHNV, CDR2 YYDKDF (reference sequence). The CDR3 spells CATSRVGISYEQYF.